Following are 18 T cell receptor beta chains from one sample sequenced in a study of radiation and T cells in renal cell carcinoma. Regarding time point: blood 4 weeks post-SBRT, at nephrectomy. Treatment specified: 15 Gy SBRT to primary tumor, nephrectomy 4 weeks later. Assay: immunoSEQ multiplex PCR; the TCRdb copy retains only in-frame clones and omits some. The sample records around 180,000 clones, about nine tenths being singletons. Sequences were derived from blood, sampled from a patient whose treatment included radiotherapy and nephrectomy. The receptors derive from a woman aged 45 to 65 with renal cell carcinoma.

For the CDR3, the DNA is TGCGCCAGCAGCCAAATAGGACAGGGGAATGAGCAGTTCTTC. It translates to CASSQIGQGNEQFF. The J gene is TRBJ2-1, the V gene TRBV4-1, with TRBD1 matching 9 bases. There are 14 residues in the CDR3. With V trimmed by 2 bases and J by 7 bases, 3 bases remained unmatched. The germline CDR1 and CDR2 sequences are MGHRA and YSYEKL.

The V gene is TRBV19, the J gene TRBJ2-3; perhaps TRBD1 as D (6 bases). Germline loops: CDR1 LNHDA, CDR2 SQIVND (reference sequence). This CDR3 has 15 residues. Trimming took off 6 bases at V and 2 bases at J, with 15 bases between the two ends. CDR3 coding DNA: TGTGCCAGTAGCCTAAGGACAGAAGACACAGATACGCAGTATTTT. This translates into CASSLRTEDTDTQYF.

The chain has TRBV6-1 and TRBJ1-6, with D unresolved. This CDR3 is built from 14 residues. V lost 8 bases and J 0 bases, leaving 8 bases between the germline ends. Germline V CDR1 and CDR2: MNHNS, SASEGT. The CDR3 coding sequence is TGTGCCAGCGGGGAGAGCTCCTATAATTCACCCCTCCACTTT. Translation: CASGESSYNSPLHF.

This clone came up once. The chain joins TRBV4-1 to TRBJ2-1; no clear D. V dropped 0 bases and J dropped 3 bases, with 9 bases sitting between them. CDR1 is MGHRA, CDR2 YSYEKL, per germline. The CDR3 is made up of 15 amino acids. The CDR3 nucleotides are TGCGCCAGCAGCCAAGAATTAGCTAGCTACAATGAGCAGTTCTTC. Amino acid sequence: CASSQELASYNEQFF.

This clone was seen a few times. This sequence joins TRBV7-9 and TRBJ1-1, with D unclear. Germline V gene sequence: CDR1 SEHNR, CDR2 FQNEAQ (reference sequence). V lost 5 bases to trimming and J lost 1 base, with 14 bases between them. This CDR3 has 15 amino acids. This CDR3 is CASSEGPAQNTEAFF. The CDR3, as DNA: TGTGCCAGCAGCGAAGGGCCCGCACAGAACACTGAAGCTTTCTTT.

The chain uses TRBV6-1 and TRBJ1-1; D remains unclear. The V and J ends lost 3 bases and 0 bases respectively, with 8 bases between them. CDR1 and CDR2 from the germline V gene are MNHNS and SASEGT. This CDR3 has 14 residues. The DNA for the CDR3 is TGTGCCAGCAGTGAGCAAAGTATGAACACTGAAGCTTTCTTT. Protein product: CASSEQSMNTEAFF.

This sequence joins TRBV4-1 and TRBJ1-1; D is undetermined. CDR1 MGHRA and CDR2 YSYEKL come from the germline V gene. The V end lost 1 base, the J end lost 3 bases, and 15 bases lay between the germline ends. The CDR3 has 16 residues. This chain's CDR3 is CASSQVGRPWDTEAFF. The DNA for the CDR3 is TGCGCCAGCAGCCAAGTTGGACGGCCGTGGGACACTGAAGCTTTCTTT.

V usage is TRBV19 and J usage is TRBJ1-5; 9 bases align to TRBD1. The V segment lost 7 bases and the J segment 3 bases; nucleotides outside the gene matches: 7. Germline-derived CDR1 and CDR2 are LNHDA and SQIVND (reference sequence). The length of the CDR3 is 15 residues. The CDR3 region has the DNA TGTGCCAGTACCCCGGGACAGGGCCTCAATCAGCCCCAGCATTTT. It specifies CASTPGQGLNQPQHF.

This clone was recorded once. The CDR3 sequence is CASSVEQTGKTNYGYTF. CDR3 DNA: TGTGCCAGCAGCGTCGAACAGACAGGGAAAACTAACTATGGCTACACCTTC. The chain uses TRBV9 and TRBJ1-2; 7 positions match TRBD1. This CDR3 contains 17 residues. Germline V gives CDR1 SGDLS, CDR2 YYNGEE. V shed 2 bases, J shed 0 bases, and the junction held 10 bases outside the gene matches.

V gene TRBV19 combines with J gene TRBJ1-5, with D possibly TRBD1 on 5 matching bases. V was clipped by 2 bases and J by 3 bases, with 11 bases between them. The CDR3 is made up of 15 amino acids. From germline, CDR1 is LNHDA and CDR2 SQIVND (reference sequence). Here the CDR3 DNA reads TGTGCCAGTAGTATAACGTGGGACCACAATCAGCCCCAGCATTTT. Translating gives CASSITWDHNQPQHF.

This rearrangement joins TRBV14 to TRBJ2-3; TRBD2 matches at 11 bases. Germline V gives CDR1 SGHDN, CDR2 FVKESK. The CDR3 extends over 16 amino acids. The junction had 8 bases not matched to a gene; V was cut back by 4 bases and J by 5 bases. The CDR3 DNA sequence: TGTGCCAGCAGCCCACTTAGCGGGGGGGCAAGAGATACGCAGTATTTT. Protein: CASSPLSGGARDTQYF.

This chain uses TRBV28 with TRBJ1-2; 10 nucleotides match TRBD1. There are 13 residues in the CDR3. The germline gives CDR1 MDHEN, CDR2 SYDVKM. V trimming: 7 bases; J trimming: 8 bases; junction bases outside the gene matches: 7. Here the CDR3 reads CASNQDRGQGYTF. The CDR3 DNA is TGTGCCAGCAACCAAGACAGGGGGCAAGGCTACACCTTC.

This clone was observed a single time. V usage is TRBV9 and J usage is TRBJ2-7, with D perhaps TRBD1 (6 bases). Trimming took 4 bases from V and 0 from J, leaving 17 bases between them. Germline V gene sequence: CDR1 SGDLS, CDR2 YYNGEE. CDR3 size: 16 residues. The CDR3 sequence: CASSPSSTGPSYEQYF. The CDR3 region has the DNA TGTGCCAGCAGCCCAAGTTCGACAGGACCCTCCTACGAGCAGTACTTC.

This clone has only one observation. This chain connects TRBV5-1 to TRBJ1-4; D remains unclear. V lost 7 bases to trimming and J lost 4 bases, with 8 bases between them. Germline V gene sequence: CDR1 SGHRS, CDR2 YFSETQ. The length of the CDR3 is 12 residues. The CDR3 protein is CASLQINEKLFF. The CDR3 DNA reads TGCGCCAGCCTACAGATTAATGAAAAACTGTTTTTT.

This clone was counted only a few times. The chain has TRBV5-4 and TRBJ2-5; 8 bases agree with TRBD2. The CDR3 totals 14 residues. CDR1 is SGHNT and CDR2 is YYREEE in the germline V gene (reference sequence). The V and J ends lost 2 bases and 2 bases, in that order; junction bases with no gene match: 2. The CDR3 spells CASSLRLAQETQYF. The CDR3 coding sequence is TGTGCCAGCAGCTTAAGACTAGCGCAAGAGACCCAGTACTTC.

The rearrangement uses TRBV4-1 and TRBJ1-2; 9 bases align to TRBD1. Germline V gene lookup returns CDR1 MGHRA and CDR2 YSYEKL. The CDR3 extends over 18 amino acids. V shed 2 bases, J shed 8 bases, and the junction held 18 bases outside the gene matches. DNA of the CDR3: TGCGCCAGCAGCCAAAGTTGGGGACAGGGTAATAGTTTGCGAGGCTACACCTTC. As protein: CASSQSWGQGNSLRGYTF.

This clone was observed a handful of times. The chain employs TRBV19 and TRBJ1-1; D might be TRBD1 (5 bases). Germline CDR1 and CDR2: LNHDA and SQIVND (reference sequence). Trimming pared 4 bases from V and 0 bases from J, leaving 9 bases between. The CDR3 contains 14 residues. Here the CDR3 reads CASSSPGLNTEAFF. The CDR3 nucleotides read TGTGCCAGTAGTAGTCCAGGGCTGAACACTGAAGCTTTCTTT. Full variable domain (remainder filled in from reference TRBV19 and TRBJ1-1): DGGITQSPKYLFRKEGQNVTLSCEQNLNHDAMYWYRQDPGQGLRLIYYSQIVNDFQKGDIAEGYSVSREKKESFPLTVTSAQKNPTAFYLCASSSPGLNTEAFFGQGTRLTVV.

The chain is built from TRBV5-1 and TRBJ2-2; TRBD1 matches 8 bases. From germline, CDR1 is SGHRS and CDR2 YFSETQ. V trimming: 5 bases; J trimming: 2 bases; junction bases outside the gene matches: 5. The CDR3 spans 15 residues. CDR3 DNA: TGCGCCAGCAGTTGGACAGGGCTTAACACCGGGGAGCTGTTTTTT. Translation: CASSWTGLNTGELFF.